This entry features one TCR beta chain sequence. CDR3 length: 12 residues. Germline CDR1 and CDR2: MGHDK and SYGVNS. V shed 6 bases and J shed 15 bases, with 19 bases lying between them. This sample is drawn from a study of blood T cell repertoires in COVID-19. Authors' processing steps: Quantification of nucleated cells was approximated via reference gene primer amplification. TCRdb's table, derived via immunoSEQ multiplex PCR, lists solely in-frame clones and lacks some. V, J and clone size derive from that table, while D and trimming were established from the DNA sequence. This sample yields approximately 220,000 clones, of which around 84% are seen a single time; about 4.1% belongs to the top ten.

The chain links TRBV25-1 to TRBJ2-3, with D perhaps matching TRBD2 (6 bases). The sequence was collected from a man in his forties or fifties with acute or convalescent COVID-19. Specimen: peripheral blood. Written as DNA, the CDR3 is TGTGCCAGCAGCCCAACGGGACTCCGAAGCTATTTT. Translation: CASSPTGLRSYF.